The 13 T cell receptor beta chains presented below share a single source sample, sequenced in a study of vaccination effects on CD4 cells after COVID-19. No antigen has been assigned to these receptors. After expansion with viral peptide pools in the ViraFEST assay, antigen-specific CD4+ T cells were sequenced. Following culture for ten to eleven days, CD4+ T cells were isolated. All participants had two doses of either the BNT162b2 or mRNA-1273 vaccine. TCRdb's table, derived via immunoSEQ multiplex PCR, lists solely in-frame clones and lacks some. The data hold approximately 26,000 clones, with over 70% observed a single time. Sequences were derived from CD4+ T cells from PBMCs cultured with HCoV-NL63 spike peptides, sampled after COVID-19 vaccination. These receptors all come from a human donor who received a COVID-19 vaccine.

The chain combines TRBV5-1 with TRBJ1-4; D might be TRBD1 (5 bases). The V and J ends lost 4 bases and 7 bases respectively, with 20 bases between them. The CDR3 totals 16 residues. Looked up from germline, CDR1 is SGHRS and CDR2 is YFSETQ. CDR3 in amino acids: CASSLTGDPPLEKLFF. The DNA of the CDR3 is TGCGCCAGCAGCCTTACAGGCGATCCCCCCCTTGAAAAACTGTTTTTT.

The CDR3 nucleotides are TGCGCCAGCAGCTTACTGGCGGGAGGTGCAGATACGCAGTATTTT. As protein: CASSLLAGGADTQYF. V usage is TRBV5-1 and J usage is TRBJ2-3; 8 bases are a match to TRBD2. The CDR3 contains 15 residues. J gave up 4 bases and V 2 bases, and 6 bases lay outside the gene matches. Germline V gives CDR1 SGHRS, CDR2 YFSETQ.

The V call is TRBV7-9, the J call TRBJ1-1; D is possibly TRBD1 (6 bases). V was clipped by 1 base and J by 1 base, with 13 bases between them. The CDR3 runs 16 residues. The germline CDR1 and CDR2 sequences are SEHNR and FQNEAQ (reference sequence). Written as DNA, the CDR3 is TGTGCCAGCAGCTTAGTTAGAGGGGGACCGAACACTGAAGCTTTCTTT. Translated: CASSLVRGGPNTEAFF.

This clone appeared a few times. CDR3 sequence (DNA): TGTGCCAGCACTCAAAGGGGAGGGATCGGCTATGGCTACACCTTC. Its protein is CASTQRGGIGYGYTF. This chain links TRBV2 with TRBJ1-2; possibly TRBD1 for D (5 bases). The length of the CDR3 is 15 residues. Germline assignment: CDR1 SNHLY and CDR2 FYNNEI. V dropped 7 bases and J dropped 4 bases, with 19 bases sitting between them. The whole variable domain, filled in from reference TRBV2 and TRBJ1-2, reads EPEVTQTPSHQVTQMGQEVILRCVPISNHLYFYWYRQILGQKVEFLVSFYNNEISEKSEIFDDQFSVERPDGSNFTLKIRSTKLEDSAMYFCASTQRGGIGYGYTFGSGTRLTVV.

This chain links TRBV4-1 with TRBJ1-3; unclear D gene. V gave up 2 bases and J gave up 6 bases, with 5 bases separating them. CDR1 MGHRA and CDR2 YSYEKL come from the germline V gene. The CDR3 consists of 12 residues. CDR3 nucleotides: TGCGCCAGCAGCCAACCCCAAAACACCATATATTTT. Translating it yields CASSQPQNTIYF.

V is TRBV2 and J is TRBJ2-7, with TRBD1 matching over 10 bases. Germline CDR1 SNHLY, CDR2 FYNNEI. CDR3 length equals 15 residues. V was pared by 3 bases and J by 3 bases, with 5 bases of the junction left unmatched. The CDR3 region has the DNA TGTGCCAGCAGTGATACCTGGACAGGGGGCTACGAGCAGTACTTC. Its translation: CASSDTWTGGYEQYF.

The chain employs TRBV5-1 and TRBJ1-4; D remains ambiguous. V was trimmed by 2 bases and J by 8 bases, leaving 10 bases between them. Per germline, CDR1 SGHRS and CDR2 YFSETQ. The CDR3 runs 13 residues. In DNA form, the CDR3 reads TGCGCCAGCAGCTTAGATTTTGGGGAAAAACTGTTTTTT. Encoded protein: CASSLDFGEKLFF.

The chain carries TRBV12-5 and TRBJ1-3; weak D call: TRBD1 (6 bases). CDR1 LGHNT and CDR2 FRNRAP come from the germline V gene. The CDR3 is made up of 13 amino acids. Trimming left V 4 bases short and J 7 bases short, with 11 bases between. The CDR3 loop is CASGSGQRNTIYF. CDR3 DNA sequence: TGTGCTAGTGGTTCAGGACAGCGGAACACCATATATTTT. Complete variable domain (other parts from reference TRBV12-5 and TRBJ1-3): DARVTQTPRHKVTEMGQEVTMRCQPILGHNTVFWYRQTMMQGLELLAYFRNRAPLDDSGMPKDRFSAEMPDATLATLKIQPSEPRDSAVYFCASGSGQRNTIYFGEGSWLTVV.

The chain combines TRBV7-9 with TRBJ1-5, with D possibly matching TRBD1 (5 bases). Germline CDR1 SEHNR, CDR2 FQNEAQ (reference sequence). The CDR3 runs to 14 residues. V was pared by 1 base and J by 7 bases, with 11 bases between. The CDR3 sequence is CASSLDLGVQPQHF. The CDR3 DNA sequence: TGTGCCAGCAGCTTAGATTTGGGGGTCCAGCCCCAGCATTTT.

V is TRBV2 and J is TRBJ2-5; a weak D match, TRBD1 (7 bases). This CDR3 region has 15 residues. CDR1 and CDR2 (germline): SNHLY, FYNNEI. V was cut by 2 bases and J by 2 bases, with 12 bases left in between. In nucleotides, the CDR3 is TGTGCCAGCAGTGAACCCCCAGGGGGGCAAGAGACCCAGTACTTC. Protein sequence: CASSEPPGGQETQYF.

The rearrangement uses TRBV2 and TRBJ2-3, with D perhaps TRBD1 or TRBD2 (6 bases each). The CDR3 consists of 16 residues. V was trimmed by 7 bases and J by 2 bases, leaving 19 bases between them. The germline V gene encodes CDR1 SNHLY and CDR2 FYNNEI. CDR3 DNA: TGTGCCAGCAAAGGGGGGATCGACCCTCACACAGATACGCAGTATTTT. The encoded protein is CASKGGIDPHTDTQYF.

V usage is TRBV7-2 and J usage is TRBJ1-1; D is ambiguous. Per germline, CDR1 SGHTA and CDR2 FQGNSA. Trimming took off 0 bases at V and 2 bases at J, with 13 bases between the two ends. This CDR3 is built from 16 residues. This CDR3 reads CASSLAARVLNTEAFF. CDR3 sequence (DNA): TGTGCCAGCAGCTTAGCCGCTCGAGTCCTCAACACTGAAGCTTTCTTT. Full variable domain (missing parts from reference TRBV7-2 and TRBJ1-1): GAGVSQSPSNKVTEKGKDVELRCDPISGHTALYWYRQSLGQGLEFLIYFQGNSAPDKSGLPSDRFSAERTGGSVSTLTIQRTQQEDSAVYLCASSLAARVLNTEAFFGQGTRLTVV.

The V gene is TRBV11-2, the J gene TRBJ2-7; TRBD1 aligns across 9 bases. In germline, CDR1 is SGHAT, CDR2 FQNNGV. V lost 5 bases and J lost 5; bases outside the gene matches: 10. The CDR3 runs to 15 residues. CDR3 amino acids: CASSPAGTGTHEQYF. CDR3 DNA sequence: TGTGCCAGCAGCCCAGCCGGGACAGGGACCCACGAGCAGTACTTC. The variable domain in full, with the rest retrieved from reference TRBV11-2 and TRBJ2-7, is EAGVAQSPRYKIIEKRQSVAFWCNPISGHATLYWYQQILGQGPKLLIQFQNNGVVDDSQLPKDRFSAERLKGVDSTLKIQPAKLEDSAVYLCASSPAGTGTHEQYFGPGTRLTVT.